This T cell receptor (beta chain) was captured by sequencing in a study of cytotoxic CD8 clonotypes in ibrutinib-treated CLL. This CDR3 is 14 amino acids long. The germline CDR1 and CDR2 sequences are MNHEY and SVGAGI. The germline V and J ends were trimmed by 6 bases and 0 bases, with 9 bases remaining between them. In its sample, this clone was seen once. The antigen remains unidentified. Whole-study results and caveats: Sustained-remission and progressing patients diverged in sampling times. Whereas clonality rose at ibrutinib response, it declined toward baseline at progression.

Deep sequencing aimed at 1 in 200,000 to 1 in 1 million T cells' resolution. TCRdb keeps only in-frame clones here, not all; method: immunoSEQ multiplex PCR. The table shows hundreds of thousands of clones, with roughly 67% occurring only once. The chain is built from TRBV6-5 and TRBJ1-5; D ambiguous. This specimen consisted of PBMCs, obtained after 36 months of ibrutinib treatment. This sequence was found in a human donor with chronic lymphocytic leukemia. CDR3 sequence reads: CASRLEHSNQPQHF. Here the CDR3 DNA reads TGTGCCAGCAGGCTTGAGCATAGCAATCAGCCCCAGCATTTT.